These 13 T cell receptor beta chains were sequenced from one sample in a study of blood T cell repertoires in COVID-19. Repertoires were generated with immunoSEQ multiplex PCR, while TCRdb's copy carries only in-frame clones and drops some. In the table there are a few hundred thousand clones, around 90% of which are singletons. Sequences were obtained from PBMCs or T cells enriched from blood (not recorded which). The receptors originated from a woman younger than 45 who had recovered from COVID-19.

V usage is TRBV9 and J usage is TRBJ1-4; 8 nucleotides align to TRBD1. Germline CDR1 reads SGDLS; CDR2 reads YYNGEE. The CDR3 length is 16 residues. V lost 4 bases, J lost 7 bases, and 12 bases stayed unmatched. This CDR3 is CASSPGAGGAGEKLFF. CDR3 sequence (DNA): TGTGCCAGCAGCCCAGGAGCAGGGGGCGCGGGTGAAAAACTGTTTTTT.

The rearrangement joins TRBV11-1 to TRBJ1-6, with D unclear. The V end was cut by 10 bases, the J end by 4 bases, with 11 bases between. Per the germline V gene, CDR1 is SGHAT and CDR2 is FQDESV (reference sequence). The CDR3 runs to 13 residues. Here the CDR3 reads CATATDYNSPLHF. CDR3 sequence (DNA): TGTGCCACCGCGACTGATTATAATTCACCCCTCCACTTT.

CDR3 DNA: TGCAGCGTTGTAGACAGGGGGGAGACCCAGTACTTC. Translating it yields CSVVDRGETQYF. V and J are TRBV29-1 and TRBJ2-5; 9 bases agree with TRBD1. This CDR3 contains 12 residues. Germline CDR1 is SQVTM and CDR2 is ANQGSEA. V was clipped by 4 bases and J by 5 bases; unmatched bases: 2.

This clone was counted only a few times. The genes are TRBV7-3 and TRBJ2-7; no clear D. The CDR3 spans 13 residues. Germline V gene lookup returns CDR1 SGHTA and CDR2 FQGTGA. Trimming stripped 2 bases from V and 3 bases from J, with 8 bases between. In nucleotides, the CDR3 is TGTGCCAGCAGCTTACAGCGTGGCTACGAGCAGTACTTC. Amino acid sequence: CASSLQRGYEQYF.

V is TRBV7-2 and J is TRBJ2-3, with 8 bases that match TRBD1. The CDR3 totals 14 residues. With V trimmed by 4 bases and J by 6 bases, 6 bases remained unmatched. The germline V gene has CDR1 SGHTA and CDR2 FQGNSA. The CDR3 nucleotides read TGTGCCAGCAGCTGGACAGGGAGAGGGGATACGCAGTATTTT. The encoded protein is CASSWTGRGDTQYF.

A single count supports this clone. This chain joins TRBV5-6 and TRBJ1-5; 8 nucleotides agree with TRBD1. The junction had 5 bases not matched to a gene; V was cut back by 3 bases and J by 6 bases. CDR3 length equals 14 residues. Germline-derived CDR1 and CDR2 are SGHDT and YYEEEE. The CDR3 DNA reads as TGTGCCAGCAGCTCTCAGGGGGCTGGTCAGCCCCAGCATTTT. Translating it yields CASSSQGAGQPQHF.

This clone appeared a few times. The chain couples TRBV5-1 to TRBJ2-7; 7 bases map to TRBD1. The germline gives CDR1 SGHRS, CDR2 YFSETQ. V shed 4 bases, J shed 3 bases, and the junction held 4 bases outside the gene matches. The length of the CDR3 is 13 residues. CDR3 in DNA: TGCGCCAGCAGCGGGGGACAGATCTACGAGCAGTACTTC. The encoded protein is CASSGGQIYEQYF.

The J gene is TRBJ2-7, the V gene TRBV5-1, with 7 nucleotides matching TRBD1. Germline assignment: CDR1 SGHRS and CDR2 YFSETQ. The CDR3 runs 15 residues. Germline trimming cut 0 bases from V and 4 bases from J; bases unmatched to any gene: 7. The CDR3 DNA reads TGCGCCAGCAGCTTGGACAACAGGGGTATATACGAGCAGTACTTC. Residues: CASSLDNRGIYEQYF.

The CDR3 spells CASRTGTEQYF. As DNA, the CDR3 is TGTGCCAGCCGAACAGGAACCGAGCAGTACTTC. The rearrangement links TRBV21-1 to TRBJ2-7; TRBD1, the table's D call, lacks a check against the DNA. TRBV21-1 is described as a pseudogene. The CDR3 sequence is 11 residues long.

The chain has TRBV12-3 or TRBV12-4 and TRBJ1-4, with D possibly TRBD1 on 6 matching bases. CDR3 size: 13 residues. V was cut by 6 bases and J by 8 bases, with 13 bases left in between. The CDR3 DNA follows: TGTGCCAGCAGCAGGGGACCTTGGGAAAAACTGTTTTTT. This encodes CASSRGPWEKLFF.

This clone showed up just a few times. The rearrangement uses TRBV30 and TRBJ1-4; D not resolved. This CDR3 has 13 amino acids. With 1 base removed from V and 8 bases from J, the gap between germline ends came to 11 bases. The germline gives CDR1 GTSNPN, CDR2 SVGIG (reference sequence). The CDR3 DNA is TGTGCCTGGAGTGGTGGGAGCGGAGAAAAACTGTTTTTT. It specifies CAWSGGSGEKLFF.

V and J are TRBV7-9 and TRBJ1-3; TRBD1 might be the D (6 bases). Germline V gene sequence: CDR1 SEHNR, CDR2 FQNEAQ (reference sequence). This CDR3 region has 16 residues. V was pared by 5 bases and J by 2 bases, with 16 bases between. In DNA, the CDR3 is TGTGCCAGCAGCCTTAGTGTCAGGGGTCCTGGAAACACCATATATTTT. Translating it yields CASSLSVRGPGNTIYF. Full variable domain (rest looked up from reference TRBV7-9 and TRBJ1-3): DTGVSQNPRHKITKRGQNVTFRCDPISEHNRLYWYRQTLGQGPEFLTYFQNEAQLEKSRLLSDRFSAERPKGSFSTLEIQRTEQGDSAMYLCASSLSVRGPGNTIYFGEGSWLTVV.

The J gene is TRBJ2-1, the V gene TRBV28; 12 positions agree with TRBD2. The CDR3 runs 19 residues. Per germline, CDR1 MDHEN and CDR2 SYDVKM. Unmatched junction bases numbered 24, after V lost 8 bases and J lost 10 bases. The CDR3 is CASSLMTSGSYRRTREQFF. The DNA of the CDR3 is TGTGCCAGCTCTCTGATGACTAGCGGGAGCTATCGGAGGACCCGGGAGCAGTTCTTC.